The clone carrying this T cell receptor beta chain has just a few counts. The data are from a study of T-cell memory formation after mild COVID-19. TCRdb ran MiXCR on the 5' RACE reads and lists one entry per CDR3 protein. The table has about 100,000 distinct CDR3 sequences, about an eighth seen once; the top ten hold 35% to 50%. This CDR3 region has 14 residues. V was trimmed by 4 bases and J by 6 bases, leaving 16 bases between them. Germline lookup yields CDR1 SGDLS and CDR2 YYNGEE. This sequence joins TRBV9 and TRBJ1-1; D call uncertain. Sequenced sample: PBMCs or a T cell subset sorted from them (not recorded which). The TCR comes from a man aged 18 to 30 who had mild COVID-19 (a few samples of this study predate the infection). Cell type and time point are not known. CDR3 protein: CASSPTADGPEAFF. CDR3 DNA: TGTGCCAGCAGCCCCACCGCGGACGGCCCTGAAGCTTTCTTT.